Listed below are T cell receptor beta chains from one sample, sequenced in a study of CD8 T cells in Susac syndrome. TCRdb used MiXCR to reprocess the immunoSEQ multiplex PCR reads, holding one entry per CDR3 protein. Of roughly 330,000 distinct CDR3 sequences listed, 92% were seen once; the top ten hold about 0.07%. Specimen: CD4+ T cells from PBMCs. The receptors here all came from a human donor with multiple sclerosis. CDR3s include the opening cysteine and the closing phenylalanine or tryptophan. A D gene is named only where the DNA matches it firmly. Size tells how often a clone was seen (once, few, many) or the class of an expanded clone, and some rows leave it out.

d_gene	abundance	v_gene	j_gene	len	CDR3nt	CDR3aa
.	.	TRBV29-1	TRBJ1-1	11	TGCAGCGTGGGCTGGAACACTGAAGCTTTCTTT	CSVGWNTEAFF
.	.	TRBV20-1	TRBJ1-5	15	TGCAGTGCCGTGGACAGTTTCTTAAGCAATCAGCCCCAGCATTTT	CSAVDSFLSNQPQHF
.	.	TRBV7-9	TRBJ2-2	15	TGTGCCAGCAGCTTAGTAAGGGGATCCACCGGGGAGCTGTTTTTT	CASSLVRGSTGELFF
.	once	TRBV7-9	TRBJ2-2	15	TGTGCCAGCAGCCCAGGACAGAGGAACACCGGGGAGCTGTTTTTT	CASSPGQRNTGELFF
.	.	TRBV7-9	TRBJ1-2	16	TGTGCCAGCAGCTTAGTCGGATCAGCCATGGACTATGGCTACACCTTC	CASSLVGSAMDYGYTF
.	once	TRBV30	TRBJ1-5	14	TGTGCCTGGCGGAGGGGGGAGGGCAATCAGCCCCAGCATTTT	CAWRRGEGNQPQHF
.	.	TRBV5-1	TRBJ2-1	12	TGCGCCAGCAGCTCCGTTGAGGGGGGGGGTGTCTTC	CASSSVEGGGVF
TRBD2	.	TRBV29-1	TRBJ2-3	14	TGCAGCGGCGGTGGTGGCGGGGGGGCTGATACGCAGTATTTT	CSGGGGGGADTQYF
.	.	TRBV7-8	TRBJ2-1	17	TGTGCCAGCAGCTTAGGAGGGTCGCGGAGCTCCTACAATGAGCAGTTCTTC	CASSLGGSRSSYNEQFF
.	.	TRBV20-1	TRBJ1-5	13	TGCAGTGCCATAAGGGATAGCAATCAGCCCCAGCATTTT	CSAIRDSNQPQHF
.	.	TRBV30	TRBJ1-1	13	TGTGCCTGGACCCGGCAGAGGAACACTGAAGCTTTCTTT	CAWTRQRNTEAFF
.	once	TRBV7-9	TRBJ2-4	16	TGTGCCAGCAGCTTAGTAGGGACCGCGAACCCAAACATTCAGTACTTC	CASSLVGTANPNIQYF
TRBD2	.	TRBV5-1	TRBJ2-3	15	TGCGCCAGCAGCTCCGCGGGAGGGAGCACAGATACGCAGTATTTT	CASSSAGGSTDTQYF
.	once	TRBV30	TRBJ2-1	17	TGTGCCTGGAGTGTACTTTCTTTTCCGAGCTCCTACAATGAGCAGTTCTTC	CAWSVLSFPSSYNEQFF
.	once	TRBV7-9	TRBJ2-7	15	TGTGCCAGCAGCTTTGATCGTGGGAGAGAAAGCGAGCAGTACTTC	CASSFDRGRESEQYF
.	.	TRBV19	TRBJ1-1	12	TGTGCCAGTCGGGACCGGGGCAGGGATGCTTTCTTT	CASRDRGRDAFF
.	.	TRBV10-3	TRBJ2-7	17	TGTGCCATCAGTGCCACCCCGGGACGTACCAGCTCCTACGAGCAGTACTTC	CAISATPGRTSSYEQYF
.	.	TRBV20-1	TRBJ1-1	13	TGCAGTGCTAGAGATGTCCTAGACACTGAAGCTTTCTTT	CSARDVLDTEAFF
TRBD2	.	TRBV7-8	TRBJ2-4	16	TGTGCCAGCAGCTTAGTCCCTCTCACTAGCGGGAGTCCCCAGTACTTC	CASSLVPLTSGSPQYF
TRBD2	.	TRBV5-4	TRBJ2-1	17	TGTGCCAGCAGCTGGGGAAGGGGTAGCGGGAGTTCCGGGGAGCAGTTCTTC	CASSWGRGSGSSGEQFF
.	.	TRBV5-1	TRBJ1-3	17	TGCGCCAGCAGCTCGATGGGTCCAGCCTACTCTGGAAACACCATATATTTT	CASSSMGPAYSGNTIYF
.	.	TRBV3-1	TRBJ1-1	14	TGTGCCAGCAGCCCCGTGGACAGGAACACTGAAGCTTTCTTT	CASSPVDRNTEAFF
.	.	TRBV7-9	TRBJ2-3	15	TGTGCCAGCACCTTAGGGGGGGGCAGCACAGATACGCAGTATTTT	CASTLGGGSTDTQYF
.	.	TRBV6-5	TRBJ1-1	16	TGTGCCAGCAGTTACTATACAGGGCAGGTTAACACTGAAGCTTTCTTT	CASSYYTGQVNTEAFF
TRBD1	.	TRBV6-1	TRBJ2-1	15	TGTGCCAGCAGTCCTTTATGGACAGGGCGGGATGAGCAGTTCTTC	CASSPLWTGRDEQFF
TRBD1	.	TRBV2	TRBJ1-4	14	TGTGCCAGCCAGAGGGGACAGGAGAAAAAAAAACTGTTTTTT	CASQRGQEKKKLFF
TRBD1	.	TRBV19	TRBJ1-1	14	TGTGCCAGTAGTAGCCGACAGGGAAGCACTGAAGCTTTCTTT	CASSSRQGSTEAFF
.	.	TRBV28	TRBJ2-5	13	TGTGCCGCCGGGACCCTCTGGGAAGAGACCCAGTACTTC	CAAGTLWEETQYF